This section outlines one TCR beta chain sequence together with its context. Its antigen is unidentified. One entry per CDR3 protein results from TCRdb running MiXCR on the PCR reads. The data show 15,000 to 25,000 distinct CDR3 sequences, with approximately 60% seen just once and 0.9% to 1.2% held by the top ten. The sample belongs to a study of vaccination and CD4 T cells after COVID-19. Study-wide background: Sampling after COVID took place at a median of 101 days (range 35 to 161) following diagnosis.

Study outcomes and limitations: Convalescent patients had a median about 90% of reactive clones appearing only post-vaccination.

The CDR3 is 14 residues long. With V trimmed by 2 bases and J by 6 bases, 3 bases remained unmatched. Germline CDR1 MNHEY, CDR2 SVGEGT. This specimen was CD4+ T cells from blood, taken after SARS-CoV-2 vaccination. V gene TRBV6-2 or TRBV6-3 combines with J gene TRBJ1-5; 8 bases are shared with TRBD1. This sequence originates from a human donor who had recovered from COVID-19. Here the CDR3 DNA reads TGTGCCAGCAGTTACACAGGGGGAACTCAGCCCCAGCATTTT. It encodes CASSYTGGTQPQHF.